These T cell receptor beta chains were read from a single sample in a study of Tregs in tolerant kidney transplant recipients. The protocol was immunoSEQ multiplex PCR, while the TCRdb copy is restricted to in-frame clones and leaves out a portion. The top ten clones hold roughly 0.31% of a sample with about 110,000 clones, around 90% of them seen once. The sequences come from CD4+ T cells from blood, collected before the transplant. The receptor source for this set is a human donor who received a combined kidney and bone marrow transplant. Both conserved end residues are part of each CDR3. The order of the fields is J gene, V gene, clone size, D gene, CDR3 DNA, CDR3 protein. The D gene is left open where the match is weak. A row's size may be missing; if present it is once, few, many or a size class.

J gene: TRBJ1-2; V gene: TRBV10-3; clone size: -; D gene: TRBD1; CDR3 DNA: TGTGCCATCAGTGGGGACAGCTATGGCTACACCTTC; CDR3 protein: CAISGDSYGYTF
J gene: TRBJ1-2; V gene: TRBV6-5; clone size: -; D gene: -; CDR3 DNA: TGTGCCAGCAGTTACTCGATAGGCAGGGTTTCTGGCTACACCTTC; CDR3 protein: CASSYSIGRVSGYTF
J gene: TRBJ2-5; V gene: TRBV5-1; clone size: once; D gene: TRBD2; CDR3 DNA: TGCGCCAGCGGACTCGCAGCGGGGCGTGGAGAGACCCAGTACTTC; CDR3 protein: CASGLAAGRGETQYF
J gene: TRBJ1-6; V gene: TRBV4-2; clone size: -; D gene: -; CDR3 DNA: TGTGCCAGCAGCCAAACCGGGACTCCGGTGGGTTCACCCCTCCACTTT; CDR3 protein: CASSQTGTPVGSPLHF
J gene: TRBJ1-1; V gene: TRBV2; clone size: -; D gene: TRBD1; CDR3 DNA: TGTGCCAGCATTACACGCGCAGGGGGTAACACTGAAGCTTTCTTT; CDR3 protein: CASITRAGGNTEAFF
J gene: TRBJ2-7; V gene: TRBV11-3; clone size: -; D gene: -; CDR3 DNA: TGTGCCAGCAGCCAAGACAGCCATGGGCGCTACGAGCAGTACTTC; CDR3 protein: CASSQDSHGRYEQYF
J gene: TRBJ2-3; V gene: TRBV18; clone size: -; D gene: TRBD1; CDR3 DNA: TGTGCCAGCTCACCCCGACAGGGGGCTACTAGCACAGATACGCAGTATTTT; CDR3 protein: CASSPRQGATSTDTQYF
J gene: TRBJ2-7; V gene: TRBV18; clone size: -; D gene: TRBD1; CDR3 DNA: TGTGCCAGCTCAAGAGGGACAGGGGTCCTTAACGAGCAGTACTTC; CDR3 protein: CASSRGTGVLNEQYF
J gene: TRBJ2-3; V gene: TRBV7-9; clone size: -; D gene: TRBD2; CDR3 DNA: TGTGCCAGCAGACCAGCGGGAGGCACAGATACGCAGTATTTT; CDR3 protein: CASRPAGGTDTQYF
J gene: TRBJ2-5; V gene: TRBV27; clone size: -; D gene: -; CDR3 DNA: TGTGCCAGCAGTCAAACAGGGTTTGGGGGGACCCAGTACTTC; CDR3 protein: CASSQTGFGGTQYF
J gene: TRBJ1-1; V gene: TRBV6-5; clone size: few; D gene: -; CDR3 DNA: TGTGCCACAGGAAAGAACACTGAAGCTTTCTTT; CDR3 protein: CATGKNTEAFF
J gene: TRBJ2-1; V gene: TRBV5-6; clone size: -; D gene: TRBD2; CDR3 DNA: TGTGCCAGCAGCTTGGCTAGCGGCTACAATGAGCAGTTCTTC; CDR3 protein: CASSLASGYNEQFF
J gene: TRBJ2-7; V gene: TRBV6-6; clone size: once; D gene: -; CDR3 DNA: TGTGCCAGCAGTTACTCGATGCCCTCTAGCTACGAGCAGTACTTC; CDR3 protein: CASSYSMPSSYEQYF
J gene: TRBJ1-2; V gene: TRBV28; clone size: once; D gene: -; CDR3 DNA: TGTGCCAGCGGCCCTTCGACACAGACTAACTATGGCTACACCTTC; CDR3 protein: CASGPSTQTNYGYTF
J gene: TRBJ1-5; V gene: TRBV30; clone size: -; D gene: -; CDR3 DNA: TGTGCCTGGAGTGGAGGGACTTTCCCGAATCAGCCCCAGCATTTT; CDR3 protein: CAWSGGTFPNQPQHF
J gene: TRBJ1-3; V gene: TRBV13; clone size: -; D gene: -; CDR3 DNA: TGTGCCAGCAGCTTAGGGGGGCAAACCTGGGGAAACACCATATATTTT; CDR3 protein: CASSLGGQTWGNTIYF
J gene: TRBJ2-7; V gene: TRBV11-3; clone size: -; D gene: -; CDR3 DNA: TGTGCCAGCAGCCCCCGGGATGGCCTCTACGAGCAGTACTTC; CDR3 protein: CASSPRDGLYEQYF
J gene: TRBJ2-2; V gene: TRBV28; clone size: -; D gene: TRBD2; CDR3 DNA: TGTGCCAGCAGTTTGCGGGAGGGCTCCGGGGAGCTGTTTTTT; CDR3 protein: CASSLREGSGELFF
J gene: TRBJ2-7; V gene: TRBV5-1; clone size: once; D gene: -; CDR3 DNA: TGCGCCAGCAGCTACAGGACTAACTACGAGCAGTACTTC; CDR3 protein: CASSYRTNYEQYF
J gene: TRBJ1-1; V gene: TRBV2; clone size: -; D gene: -; CDR3 DNA: TGTGCCAGCAATTGGAGGCAGATGAACACTGAAGCTTTCTTT; CDR3 protein: CASNWRQMNTEAFF
J gene: TRBJ2-7; V gene: TRBV10-2; clone size: -; D gene: -; CDR3 DNA: TGCGCCAGCAGTGAGACTAGCCTCTCCTACGAGCAGTACTTC; CDR3 protein: CASSETSLSYEQYF
J gene: TRBJ2-7; V gene: TRBV18; clone size: -; D gene: -; CDR3 DNA: TGTGCCAGCTCACCACCGGGTGGGACAAGCTCCTACGAGCAGTACTTC; CDR3 protein: CASSPPGGTSSYEQYF
J gene: TRBJ2-7; V gene: TRBV6-6; clone size: -; D gene: TRBD1; CDR3 DNA: TGTGCCAGCAGTCAGGACAGGGCCTACGAGCAGTACTTC; CDR3 protein: CASSQDRAYEQYF
J gene: TRBJ1-2; V gene: TRBV9; clone size: -; D gene: TRBD1; CDR3 DNA: TGTGCCAGCAGCTACGGACAGGTGTGGGTTAACTATGGCTACACCTTC; CDR3 protein: CASSYGQVWVNYGYTF
J gene: TRBJ2-7; V gene: TRBV6-5; clone size: -; D gene: -; CDR3 DNA: TGTGCCAGCATTGGGGGGAAAACTTACGAGCAGTACTTC; CDR3 protein: CASIGGKTYEQYF
J gene: TRBJ1-2; V gene: TRBV28; clone size: -; D gene: TRBD1; CDR3 DNA: TGTGCCAGCACCACCTTGGCGGGGACAGTCTATGGCTACACCTTC; CDR3 protein: CASTTLAGTVYGYTF
J gene: TRBJ2-7; V gene: TRBV28; clone size: once; D gene: TRBD2; CDR3 DNA: TGTGCCAGCCGGAGACTAGCGGGGGTCTACGAGCAGTACTTC; CDR3 protein: CASRRLAGVYEQYF
J gene: TRBJ1-2; V gene: TRBV28; clone size: -; D gene: -; CDR3 DNA: TGTGCCAGCAGTTTAGATGGCAGGGGTTATGGCTACACCTTT; CDR3 protein: CASSLDGRGYGYTF
J gene: TRBJ1-5; V gene: TRBV5-8; clone size: -; D gene: TRBD1; CDR3 DNA: TGTGCCAGCAGCGGGGGACAGGGGACGTATCAGCCCCAGCATTTT; CDR3 protein: CASSGGQGTYQPQHF
J gene: TRBJ2-1; V gene: TRBV19; clone size: once; D gene: TRBD2; CDR3 DNA: TGTGCCAGTACCCCCCTAAGAACGGTGGCGGGAGTTGGTAGGTACAATGAGCAGTTCTTC; CDR3 protein: CASTPLRTVAGVGRYNEQFF
J gene: TRBJ2-1; V gene: TRBV11-2; clone size: -; D gene: TRBD1; CDR3 DNA: TGTGCCAGCACTACAAGACAGGGAAGTTTCATAGGGGAGCAGTTCTTC; CDR3 protein: CASTTRQGSFIGEQFF